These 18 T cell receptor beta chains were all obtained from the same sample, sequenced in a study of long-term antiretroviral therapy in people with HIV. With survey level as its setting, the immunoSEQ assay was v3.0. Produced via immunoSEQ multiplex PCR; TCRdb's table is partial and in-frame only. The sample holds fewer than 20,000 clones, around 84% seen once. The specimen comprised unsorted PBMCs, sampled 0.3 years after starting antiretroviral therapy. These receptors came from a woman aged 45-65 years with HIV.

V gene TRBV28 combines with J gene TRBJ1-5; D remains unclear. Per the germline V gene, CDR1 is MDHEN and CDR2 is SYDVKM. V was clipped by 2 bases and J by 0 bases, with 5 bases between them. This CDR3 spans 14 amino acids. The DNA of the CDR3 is TGTGCCAGCAGTTTACAGGTTAGCAATCAGCCCCAGCATTTT. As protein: CASSLQVSNQPQHF.

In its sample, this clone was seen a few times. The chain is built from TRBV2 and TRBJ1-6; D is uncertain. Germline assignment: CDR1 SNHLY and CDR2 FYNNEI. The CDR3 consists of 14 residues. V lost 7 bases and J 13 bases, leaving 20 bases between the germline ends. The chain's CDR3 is CASIVRDLVGPLHF. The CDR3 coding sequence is TGTGCCAGCATAGTTCGGGATTTGGTTGGTCCCCTCCACTTT.

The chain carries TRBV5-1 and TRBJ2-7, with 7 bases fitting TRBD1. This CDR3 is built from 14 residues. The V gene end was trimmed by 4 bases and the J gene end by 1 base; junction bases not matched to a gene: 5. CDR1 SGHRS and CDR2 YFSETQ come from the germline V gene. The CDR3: CASSPQGFSYEQYF. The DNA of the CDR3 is TGCGCCAGCAGCCCACAGGGGTTTTCCTACGAGCAGTACTTC. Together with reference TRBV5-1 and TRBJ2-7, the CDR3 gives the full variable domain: KAGVTQTPRYLIKTRGQQVTLSCSPISGHRSVSWYQQTPGQGLQFLFEYFSETQRNKGNFPGRFSGRQFSNSRSEMNVSTLELGDSALYLCASSPQGFSYEQYFGPGTRLTVT.

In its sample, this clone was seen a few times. The CDR3, as DNA: TGTGCCAGCAGCCATGATCACACCGGGGAGCTGTTTTTT. It encodes CASSHDHTGELFF. The chain uses TRBV4-2 and TRBJ2-2; no clear D gene. The germline V and J ends were trimmed by 3 bases and 3 bases, with 5 bases remaining between them. The CDR3 is made up of 13 amino acids. Germline lookup yields CDR1 LGHNA and CDR2 YNFKEQ.

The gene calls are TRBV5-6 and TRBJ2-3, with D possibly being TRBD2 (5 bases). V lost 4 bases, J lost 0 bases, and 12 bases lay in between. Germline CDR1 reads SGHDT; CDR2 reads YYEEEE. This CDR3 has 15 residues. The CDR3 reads CASSVPLASTDTQYF. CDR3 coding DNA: TGTGCCAGCAGCGTCCCATTAGCGAGCACAGATACGCAGTATTTT.

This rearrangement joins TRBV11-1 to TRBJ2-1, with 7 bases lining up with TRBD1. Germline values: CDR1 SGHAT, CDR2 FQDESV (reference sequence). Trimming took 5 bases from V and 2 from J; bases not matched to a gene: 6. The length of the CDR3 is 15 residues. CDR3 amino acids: CASSRTGAPYNEQFF. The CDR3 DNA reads TGTGCCAGCAGCCGTACAGGGGCCCCCTACAATGAGCAGTTCTTC.

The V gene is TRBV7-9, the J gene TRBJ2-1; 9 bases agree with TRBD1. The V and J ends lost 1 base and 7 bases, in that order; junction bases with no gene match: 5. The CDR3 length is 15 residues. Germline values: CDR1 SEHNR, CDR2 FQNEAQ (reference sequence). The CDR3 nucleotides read TGTGCCAGCAGCTTAGTTGGACAGGGGATGAATGAGCAGTTCTTC. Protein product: CASSLVGQGMNEQFF.

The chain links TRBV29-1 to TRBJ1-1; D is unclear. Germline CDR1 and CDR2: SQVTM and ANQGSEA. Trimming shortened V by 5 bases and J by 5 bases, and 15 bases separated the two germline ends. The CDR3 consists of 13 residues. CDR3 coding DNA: TGCAGCGTTATCGCCACGGCGGGTACTGAAGCTTTCTTT. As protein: CSVIATAGTEAFF.

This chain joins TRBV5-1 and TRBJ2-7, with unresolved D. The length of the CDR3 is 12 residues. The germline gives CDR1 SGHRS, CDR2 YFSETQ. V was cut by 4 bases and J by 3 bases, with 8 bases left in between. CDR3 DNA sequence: TGCGCCAGCAGCGGCAATTACTACGAGCAGTACTTC. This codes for CASSGNYYEQYF.

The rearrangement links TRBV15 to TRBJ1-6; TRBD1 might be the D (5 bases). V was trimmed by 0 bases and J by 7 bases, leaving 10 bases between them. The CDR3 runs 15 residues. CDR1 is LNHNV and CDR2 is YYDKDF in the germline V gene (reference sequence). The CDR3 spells CATSRDGTRNSPLHF. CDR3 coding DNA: TGTGCCACCAGCAGAGACGGGACCAGGAATTCACCCCTCCACTTT.

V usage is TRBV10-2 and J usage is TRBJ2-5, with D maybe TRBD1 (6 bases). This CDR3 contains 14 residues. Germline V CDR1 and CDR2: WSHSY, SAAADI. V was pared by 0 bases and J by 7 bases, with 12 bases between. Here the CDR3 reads CASSESRGGVTQYF. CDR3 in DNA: TGCGCCAGCAGTGAGTCGAGAGGGGGAGTGACCCAGTACTTC.

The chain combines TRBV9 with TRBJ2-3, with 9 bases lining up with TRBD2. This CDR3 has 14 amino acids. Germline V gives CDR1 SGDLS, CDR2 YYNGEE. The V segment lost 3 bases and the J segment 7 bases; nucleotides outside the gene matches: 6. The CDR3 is CASSGVAGVNTQYF. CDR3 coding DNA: TGTGCCAGCAGCGGAGTAGCGGGGGTCAATACGCAGTATTTT.

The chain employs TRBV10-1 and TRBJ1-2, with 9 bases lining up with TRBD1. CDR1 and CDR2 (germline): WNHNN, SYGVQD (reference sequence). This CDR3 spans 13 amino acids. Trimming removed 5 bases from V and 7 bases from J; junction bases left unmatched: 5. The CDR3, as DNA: TGCGCCAGCAGTCCCGGGACAGGGTTTGGCTACACCTTC. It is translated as CASSPGTGFGYTF.

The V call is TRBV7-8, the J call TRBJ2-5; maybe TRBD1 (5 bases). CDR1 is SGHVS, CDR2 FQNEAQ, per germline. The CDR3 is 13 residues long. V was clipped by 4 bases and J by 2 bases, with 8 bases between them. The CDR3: CASSSTGQETQYF. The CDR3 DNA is TGTGCCAGCAGCTCTACAGGTCAAGAGACCCAGTACTTC.

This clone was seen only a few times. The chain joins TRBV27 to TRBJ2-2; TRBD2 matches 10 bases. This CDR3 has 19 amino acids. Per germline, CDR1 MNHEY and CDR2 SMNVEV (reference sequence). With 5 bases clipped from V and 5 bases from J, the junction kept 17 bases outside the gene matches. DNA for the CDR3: TGTGCCAGCAGTCCTACCCCGCTTCCTAGCGGGGGAGCAACCGGGGAGCTGTTTTTT. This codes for CASSPTPLPSGGATGELFF.

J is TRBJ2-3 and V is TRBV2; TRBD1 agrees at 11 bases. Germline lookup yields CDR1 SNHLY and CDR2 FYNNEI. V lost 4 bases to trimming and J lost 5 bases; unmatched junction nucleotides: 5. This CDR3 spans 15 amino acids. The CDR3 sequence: CASSVRTGGIDTQYF. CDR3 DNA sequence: TGTGCCAGCAGTGTGAGGACAGGGGGCATAGATACGCAGTATTTT.

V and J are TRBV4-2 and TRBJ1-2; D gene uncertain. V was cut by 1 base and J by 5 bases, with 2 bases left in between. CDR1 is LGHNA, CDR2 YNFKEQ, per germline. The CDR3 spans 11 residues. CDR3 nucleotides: TGTGCCAGCAGCCAAGGGTATGGCTACACCTTC. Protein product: CASSQGYGYTF.

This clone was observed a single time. CDR3 in DNA: TGTGCCAGCAGCTTAGACAGGGGGGATACGCAGTATTTT. Its protein product is CASSLDRGDTQYF. The chain has TRBV7-8 and TRBJ2-3; 8 bases are shared with TRBD1. The germline gives CDR1 SGHVS, CDR2 FQNEAQ. V was clipped by 1 base and J by 6 bases; unmatched bases: 0. The CDR3 has 13 residues.